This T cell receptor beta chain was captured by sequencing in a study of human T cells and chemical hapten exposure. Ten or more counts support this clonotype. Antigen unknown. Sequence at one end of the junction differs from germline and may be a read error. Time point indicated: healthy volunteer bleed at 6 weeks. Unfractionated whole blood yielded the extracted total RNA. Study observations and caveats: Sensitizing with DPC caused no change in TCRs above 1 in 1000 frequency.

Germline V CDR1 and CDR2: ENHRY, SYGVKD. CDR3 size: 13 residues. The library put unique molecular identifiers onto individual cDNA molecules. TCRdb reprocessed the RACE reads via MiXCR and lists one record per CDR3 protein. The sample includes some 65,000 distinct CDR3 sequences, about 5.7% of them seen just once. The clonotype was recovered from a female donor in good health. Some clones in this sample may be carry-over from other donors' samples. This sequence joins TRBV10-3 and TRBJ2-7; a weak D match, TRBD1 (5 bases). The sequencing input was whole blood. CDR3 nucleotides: TGTGCCATCAGTGGGGTGTTAACAGGAGCGCTGGACTTC. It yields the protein CAISGVLTGALDF.